This is a list of T cell receptor beta chains from one sample in a study of T cells in Graves' hyperthyroidism and ophthalmopathy. One entry per CDR3 protein results from TCRdb running MiXCR on the multiplex PCR reads. The profile shows 130,000 or so distinct CDR3 sequences, less than 25% of them singletons. The source material was blood. The receptors here all came from a woman in her forties or fifties with Graves' hyperthyroidism that later progressed to Graves' ophthalmopathy. The CDR3 runs from the conserved cysteine through the conserved F or W. The D gene is left open where the match is weak. Size is omitted from some rows. Given values are once, few, many or a class for expanded clones.

D: NA
size: NA
V: TRBV6-1
J: TRBJ1-4
CDR3: CASSASGKKLFF
DNA: TGTGCCAGCAGTGCATCTGGGAAAAAACTGTTTTTT

D: NA
size: few
V: TRBV18
J: TRBJ1-1
CDR3: CASSPRKSITEAFF
DNA: TGTGCCAGCTCACCTCGGAAGAGTATAACTGAAGCTTTCTTT

D: NA
size: many
V: TRBV5-1
J: TRBJ1-1
CDR3: CASSSRAGVVDTEAFF
DNA: TGCGCCAGCAGCTCTCGGGCGGGAGTTGTTGACACTGAAGCTTTCTTT

D: TRBD1
size: many
V: TRBV28
J: TRBJ1-6
CDR3: CASSGGPYNSPLHF
DNA: TGTGCCAGCTCAGGGGGGCCCTATAATTCACCCCTCCACTTT

D: NA
size: NA
V: TRBV11-2
J: TRBJ1-3
CDR3: CASSFEGVGNTIYF
DNA: TGTGCCAGCAGCTTTGAGGGAGTTGGAAACACCATATATTTT

D: TRBD1
size: many
V: TRBV18
J: TRBJ1-1
CDR3: CASSPGTVKNTEAFF
DNA: TGTGCCAGCTCACCCGGGACAGTGAAGAACACTGAAGCTTTCTTT

D: TRBD2
size: NA
V: TRBV30
J: TRBJ2-3
CDR3: CARQTSGSGTDTQYF
DNA: TGTGCCCGTCAGACTAGCGGGAGTGGGACAGATACGCAGTATTTT

D: NA
size: NA
V: TRBV28
J: TRBJ1-5
CDR3: CASSLLGTFKPQHF
DNA: TGTGCCAGCAGTTTATTAGGCACCTTTAAGCCCCAGCATTTT

D: NA
size: many
V: TRBV3-1
J: TRBJ2-3
CDR3: CASSPDGPIVTQYF
DNA: TGTGCCAGCAGCCCAGATGGGCCCATTGTCACGCAGTATTTT

D: NA
size: NA
V: TRBV19
J: TRBJ2-1
CDR3: CASSIGYSYNEQFF
DNA: TGTGCCAGTAGTATAGGGTACTCCTACAATGAGCAGTTCTTC

D: NA
size: many
V: TRBV20-1
J: TRBJ1-1
CDR3: CSARSGRTEAFF
DNA: TGCAGTGCTAGGAGCGGGAGGACTGAAGCTTTCTTT

D: NA
size: NA
V: TRBV6-1
J: TRBJ1-2
CDR3: CASSRGQSNYGYTF
DNA: TGTGCCAGCAGCCGCGGACAGTCTAACTATGGCTACACCTTC

D: NA
size: many
V: TRBV12-3/TRBV12-4
J: TRBJ2-7
CDR3: CASSPGLSYEQYF
DNA: TGTGCCAGCAGCCCGGGACTCTCCTACGAGCAGTACTTC

D: TRBD2
size: NA
V: TRBV29-1
J: TRBJ2-2
CDR3: CSAGTSGFAGELFF
DNA: TGCAGCGCTGGGACTAGCGGGTTCGCCGGGGAGCTGTTTTTT

D: TRBD1
size: NA
V: TRBV13
J: TRBJ2-7
CDR3: CASSEDRLSEQYF
DNA: TGTGCCAGCAGCGAGGACAGGCTCAGCGAGCAGTACTTC

D: NA
size: many
V: TRBV6-1
J: TRBJ2-5
CDR3: CASYDRSETQYF
DNA: TGTGCCAGCTACGACAGGTCAGAGACCCAGTACTTC

D: TRBD1
size: many
V: TRBV10-2
J: TRBJ2-7
CDR3: CASSSGQNYEQYF
DNA: TGCGCCAGCAGTTCGGGACAGAACTACGAGCAGTACTTC

D: NA
size: many
V: TRBV14
J: TRBJ2-1
CDR3: CASSQEGSVFPGWDEQFF
DNA: TGTGCCAGCAGCCAAGAAGGTAGCGTGTTCCCTGGGTGGGATGAGCAGTTCTTC

D: TRBD2
size: NA
V: TRBV28
J: TRBJ2-3
CDR3: CASSFFFWREGTDTQYF
DNA: TGTGCCAGCAGTTTCTTTTTTTGGCGGGAGGGCACAGATACGCAGTATTTT

D: TRBD2
size: NA
V: TRBV5-6
J: TRBJ2-5
CDR3: CASSFRTSGSIGETQYF
DNA: TGTGCCAGCAGCTTCCGGACTAGCGGGAGTATCGGAGAGACCCAGTACTTC

D: NA
size: NA
V: TRBV20-1
J: TRBJ1-1
CDR3: CSASNREAFF
DNA: TGCAGTGCTAGTAACCGTGAAGCTTTCTTT

D: NA
size: NA
V: TRBV14
J: TRBJ2-1
CDR3: CASSQDARPRRDNEQFF
DNA: TGTGCCAGCAGCCAAGATGCCCGGCCGCGGCGGGACAATGAGCAGTTCTTC

D: NA
size: many
V: TRBV5-6
J: TRBJ1-6
CDR3: CASMQDSPSSPLHF
DNA: TGTGCCAGCATGCAAGACAGCCCCAGTTCACCCCTCCACTTT

D: TRBD1
size: few
V: TRBV15
J: TRBJ2-5
CDR3: CATSRAQNLQGQETQYF
DNA: TGTGCCACCAGCAGAGCCCAAAACCTACAGGGGCAAGAGACCCAGTACTTC

D: TRBD1
size: many
V: TRBV20-1
J: TRBJ2-7
CDR3: CSAKRDRGYEQYF
DNA: TGCAGTGCTAAGCGGGACAGGGGTTACGAGCAGTACTTC

D: NA
size: many
V: TRBV27
J: TRBJ2-5
CDR3: CASSLFGGQETQYF
DNA: TGTGCCAGCAGTTTATTCGGAGGGCAAGAGACCCAGTACTTC

D: TRBD2
size: NA
V: TRBV20-1
J: TRBJ2-7
CDR3: CSASPSGGGEQYF
DNA: TGCAGTGCTAGTCCTAGCGGAGGCGGGGAGCAGTACTTC

D: NA
size: NA
V: TRBV29-1
J: TRBJ1-2
CDR3: CSVDIGQGQYNYGYTF
DNA: TGCAGCGTTGATATTGGGCAGGGCCAATACAACTATGGCTACACCTTC

D: NA
size: many
V: TRBV18
J: TRBJ2-5
CDR3: CASSPGRTQETQYF
DNA: TGTGCCAGCTCACCCGGACGTACCCAAGAGACCCAGTACTTC

D: NA
size: NA
V: TRBV6-1
J: TRBJ1-1
CDR3: CASSLAQGRAEAFF
DNA: TGTGCCAGCTCTCTCGCACAGGGAAGGGCTGAAGCTTTCTTT

D: NA
size: many
V: TRBV28
J: TRBJ2-7
CDR3: CASKPDGYEQYF
DNA: TGTGCCAGCAAACCGGACGGCTACGAGCAGTACTTC

D: TRBD2
size: NA
V: TRBV5-4
J: TRBJ2-7
CDR3: CASSLGLAEPREQYF
DNA: TGTGCCAGCAGCTTGGGTCTAGCGGAGCCCCGCGAGCAGTACTTC

D: NA
size: many
V: TRBV2
J: TRBJ2-3
CDR3: CASSASTDTQYF
DNA: TGTGCCAGCAGTGCTAGCACAGATACGCAGTATTTT

D: TRBD2
size: many
V: TRBV28
J: TRBJ2-1
CDR3: CASSLGGLAVYEQFF
DNA: TGTGCCAGCAGTTTAGGGGGACTAGCGGTCTATGAGCAGTTCTTC

D: NA
size: many
V: TRBV10-1
J: TRBJ2-5
CDR3: CASSNAETQYF
DNA: TGCGCCAGCAGTAATGCAGAGACCCAGTACTTC

D: TRBD1
size: few
V: TRBV9
J: TRBJ1-5
CDR3: CASSATGQSNQPQHF
DNA: TGTGCCAGCAGCGCGACGGGACAGAGCAATCAGCCCCAGCATTTT

D: NA
size: NA
V: TRBV7-6
J: TRBJ1-3
CDR3: CASSPKMLPGNTIYF
DNA: TGTGCCAGCAGCCCAAAGATGTTACCCGGAAACACCATATATTTT

D: NA
size: many
V: TRBV28
J: TRBJ1-5
CDR3: CASIPTGPLNQPQHF
DNA: TGTGCCAGCATCCCGACAGGCCCGCTCAATCAGCCCCAGCATTTT

D: TRBD1
size: NA
V: TRBV28
J: TRBJ1-1
CDR3: CASNFPGGSNTEAFF
DNA: TGTGCCAGCAATTTTCCAGGGGGCTCGAACACTGAAGCTTTCTTT

D: TRBD1
size: many
V: TRBV28
J: TRBJ1-2
CDR3: CASSPGDRGLAGYTF
DNA: TGTGCCAGCAGTCCTGGGGACAGGGGACTGGCGGGCTACACCTTC

D: NA
size: many
V: TRBV5-1
J: TRBJ2-5
CDR3: CASSLEEETQYF
DNA: TGCGCCAGCAGCTTGGAGGAGGAGACCCAGTACTTC

D: TRBD2
size: NA
V: TRBV12-3/TRBV12-4
J: TRBJ2-3
CDR3: CASTRTSGSNPDTQYF
DNA: TGTGCCAGCACCCGGACTAGCGGGAGTAACCCAGATACGCAGTATTTT

D: NA
size: many
V: TRBV7-9
J: TRBJ1-1
CDR3: CASSWTENTEAFF
DNA: TGTGCCAGCAGCTGGACAGAGAACACTGAAGCTTTCTTT

D: NA
size: many
V: TRBV6-4
J: TRBJ1-5
CDR3: CASSDRVRQPQHF
DNA: TGTGCCAGCAGTGACCGGGTTCGACAGCCCCAGCATTTT

D: NA
size: NA
V: TRBV28
J: TRBJ1-2
CDR3: CASSKPTGRSFGGYTF
DNA: TGTGCCAGCAGCAAACCGACAGGTCGCTCCTTCGGGGGCTACACCTTC

D: TRBD2
size: many
V: TRBV2
J: TRBJ2-7
CDR3: CASSAQGRGDYEQYF
DNA: TGTGCCAGCAGCGCCCAGGGTCGGGGGGACTACGAGCAGTACTTC

D: NA
size: NA
V: TRBV10-3
J: TRBJ1-1
CDR3: CAISGRREEAFF
DNA: TGTGCCATCAGTGGACGTAGAGAAGAAGCTTTCTTT

D: NA
size: NA
V: TRBV14
J: TRBJ1-4
CDR3: CASSKGREATNEKLFF
DNA: TGTGCCAGCAGCAAAGGCCGGGAAGCAACTAATGAAAAACTGTTTTTT